This T cell receptor beta chain came from a study of blood T cell repertoires in COVID-19. CDR3 size: 14 residues. The V end was cut by 5 bases, the J end by 3 bases, with 13 bases between. Per the germline V gene, CDR1 is SQVTM and CDR2 is ANQGSEA. Measured with immunoSEQ multiplex PCR; TCRdb has only the in-frame clones, and not every one. The sample consists of approximately 390,000 clones, over 75% of them appearing once. The source is a middle-aged woman with acute COVID-19. The chain combines TRBV29-1 with TRBJ1-4; weak D call: TRBD1 (6 bases). Sample: PBMCs or T cells enriched from blood (not recorded which). The CDR3 sequence is CSVSTGTANEKLFF. The CDR3 DNA sequence: TGCAGCGTTTCTACAGGGACGGCTAATGAAAAACTGTTTTTT.